Listed below are T cell receptor beta chains from one sample, sequenced in a study of T-cell memory formation after mild COVID-19. TCRdb recomputed calls from the 5' RACE reads with MiXCR, one row per CDR3 protein. The data show about 400,000 distinct CDR3 sequences, 15% to 20% seen once. Sample: PBMCs or a T cell subset sorted from them (not recorded which). These receptors all stem from a man aged 18 to 29 who had mild COVID-19 (a few samples of this study predate the infection). Cell type and time point are not known. Each CDR3 is given with its conserved first and last residue. Each record gives: J gene, D gene, clone size, V gene, CDR3 DNA, CDR3 protein. The D gene is left open where the match is weak. Clone size, where shown, is once, few, many, or a class for clones that have expanded.

TRBJ1-2 | NA | few | TRBV7-2 | TGTGCCAGCAGCTTAGCCGGGGAACCCCATGGCTACACCTTC | CASSLAGEPHGYTF
TRBJ2-1 | TRBD1 | many | TRBV5-1 | TGCGCCAGCAGGACAGGGAAAAGCTCCTACAATGAGCAGTTCTTC | CASRTGKSSYNEQFF
TRBJ2-1 | TRBD2 | once | TRBV9 | TGTGCCAGCAGCGTAGGTAGCGGGGGGCGCTCCAATGAGCAGTTCTTC | CASSVGSGGRSNEQFF
TRBJ1-1 | NA | NA | TRBV12-3/TRBV12-4 | TGTGCCAGCAGTTTAGAGGGGTCGAACACTGAAGCTTTCTTT | CASSLEGSNTEAFF
TRBJ2-2 | NA | few | TRBV7-2 | TGTGCCAGCAGCCTCACCCTGGCGAACACCGGGGAGCTGTTTTTT | CASSLTLANTGELFF
TRBJ1-1 | NA | NA | TRBV20-1 | TGCAGTGCTAGAGCATGGGGGGCCTCTGAAGCTTTCTTT | CSARAWGASEAFF
TRBJ1-1 | NA | few | TRBV7-3 | TGTGCCAGCAGCCCAGGGGTGCAGAGAGGGAGCACTGAAGCTTTCTTT | CASSPGVQRGSTEAFF
TRBJ2-1 | NA | many | TRBV24-1 | TGTGCCACCAGTGCGGCAGGTAGTCCCAACGGGCAGTTCTTC | CATSAAGSPNGQFF
TRBJ1-1 | TRBD1 | few | TRBV18 | TGTGCCAGCTCACAACGGACAGGGTCCATCAATGAAGCTTTCTTT | CASSQRTGSINEAFF
TRBJ2-3 | NA | few | TRBV9 | TGTGCCAGCAGCCCCTCGCGTAGTGCTTCGCGGGGCACAGATACGCAGTATTTT | CASSPSRSASRGTDTQYF
TRBJ2-3 | NA | few | TRBV7-2 | TGTGCCAGCAGCTTTGCTTGGGGGGAGGATGATACGCAGTATTTT | CASSFAWGEDDTQYF
TRBJ2-7 | NA | few | TRBV6-5 | TGTGCCAGCAGTTACGGACTCCCTGGGGAGCAGTACTTC | CASSYGLPGEQYF
TRBJ2-7 | NA | few | TRBV24-1 | TGTGCCACCAGTGAGAGGACTTCCTACGAGCAGTACTTC | CATSERTSYEQYF
TRBJ2-2 | NA | few | TRBV9 | TGTGCCAGCAAGGTCAGCTTTAATACAAACGGGGAGCTGTTTTTT | CASKVSFNTNGELFF
TRBJ2-5 | NA | NA | TRBV10-3 | TGTGCCATCAGTGGGACAGCCCAAGAGACCCAGTACTTC | CAISGTAQETQYF
TRBJ1-1 | NA | NA | TRBV12-3/TRBV12-4 | TGTGCCAGCCGCATAGGGAGGACTGAAGCTTTCTTT | CASRIGRTEAFF